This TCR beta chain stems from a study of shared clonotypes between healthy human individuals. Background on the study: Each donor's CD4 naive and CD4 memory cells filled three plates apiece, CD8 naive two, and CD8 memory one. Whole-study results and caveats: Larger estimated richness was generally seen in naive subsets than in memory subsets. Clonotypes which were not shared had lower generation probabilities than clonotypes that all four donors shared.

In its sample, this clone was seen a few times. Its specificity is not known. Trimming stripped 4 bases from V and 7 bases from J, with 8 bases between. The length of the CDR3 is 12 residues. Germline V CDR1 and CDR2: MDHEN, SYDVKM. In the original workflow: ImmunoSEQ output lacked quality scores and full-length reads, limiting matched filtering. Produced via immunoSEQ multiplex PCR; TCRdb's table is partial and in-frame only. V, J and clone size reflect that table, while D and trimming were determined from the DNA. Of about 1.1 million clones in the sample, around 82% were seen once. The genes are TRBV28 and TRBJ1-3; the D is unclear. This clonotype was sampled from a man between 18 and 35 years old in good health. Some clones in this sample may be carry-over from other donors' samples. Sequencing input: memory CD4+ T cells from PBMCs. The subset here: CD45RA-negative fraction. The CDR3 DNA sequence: TGTGCCAGCAGTTCTCTGGGGAACACCATATATTTT. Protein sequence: CASSSLGNTIYF.